This entry lists 25 T cell receptor beta chains sequenced from one sample in a study of cytomegalovirus exposure and HLA in healthy donors. 13 Jbeta primers and 60 Vbeta primers were used for the PCR. Generated by immunoSEQ multiplex PCR, the TCRdb table keeps only in-frame clones and is missing some. The table has nearly 300,000 clones, 70% to 90% seen once; the top ten hold almost 4%. Sequencing was carried out using PBMCs. The receptor set was obtained from a man aged 35 to 55 in good health and CMV-seropositive.

The chain recombines TRBV29-1 with TRBJ2-7; possibly TRBD1 for D (6 bases). The CDR3 extends over 11 amino acids. V was cut by 4 bases and J by 4 bases, with 8 bases left in between. The germline V gene has CDR1 SQVTM and CDR2 ANQGSEA. In nucleotides, the CDR3 is TGCAGCGTTGCTACAGGGTACGAGCAGTACTTC. Its protein product is CSVATGYEQYF.

This clone appeared a single time. The chain links TRBV27 to TRBJ1-2; 10 nucleotides line up with TRBD1. V was pared by 6 bases and J by 4 bases, with 8 bases of the junction left unmatched. This CDR3 spans 15 amino acids. Germline CDR1 reads MNHEY; CDR2 reads SMNVEV (reference sequence). The CDR3 loop reads CASSPRDRGIYGYTF. The CDR3 coding sequence is TGTGCCAGCAGCCCCCGGGACAGGGGAATCTATGGCTACACCTTC.

The chain recombines TRBV5-4 with TRBJ1-1; D unclear. Germline V gives CDR1 SGHNT, CDR2 YYREEE (reference sequence). CDR3 length: 12 residues. Trimming removed 10 bases from V and 0 bases from J, with 10 bases in between. CDR3 DNA: TGTGCCGACGGGGTGCTGAACACTGAAGCTTTCTTT. The encoded protein is CADGVLNTEAFF.

This clone was counted between two and nine times. The V gene is TRBV6-5, the J gene TRBJ2-3; D may be TRBD2 (5 bases). Germline V gene data show CDR1 as MNHEY and CDR2 as SVGAGI. The CDR3 spans 16 residues. Trimming removed 3 bases at V and 4 bases at J, with 17 bases between. This chain's CDR3 is CASSYGGRPKSDTQYF. DNA of the CDR3: TGTGCCAGCAGTTATGGCGGGCGACCGAAGTCAGATACGCAGTATTTT.

V gene TRBV5-4 combines with J gene TRBJ1-1, with 7 bases matching TRBD1. Trimming at V came to 4 bases and at J to 0 bases, leaving 3 bases not matched to a gene. This CDR3 contains 14 residues. Germline CDR1 reads SGHNT; CDR2 reads YYREEE (reference sequence). CDR3 nucleotide sequence: TGTGCCAGCAGCACGGGACAGATGAACACTGAAGCTTTCTTT. Amino acids: CASSTGQMNTEAFF.

Concerning this clone itself: The junction shows a germline mismatch at one end, possibly a read error. This rearrangement joins TRBV7-9 to TRBJ2-3; 10 bases map to TRBD2. The CDR3 sequence is 16 residues long. Germline V gives CDR1 SEHNR, CDR2 FQNEAQ (reference sequence). CDR3 residues: CSSSLVLAGEGDTQYF. In DNA, the CDR3 is TGTTCCAGCAGCTTAGTGCTAGCGGGAGAGGGAGATACGCAGTATTTT.

This chain uses TRBV4-1 with TRBJ1-4, with 7 bases identical to TRBD1. The germline V gene encodes CDR1 MGHRA and CDR2 YSYEKL. The CDR3 is 15 residues long. Trimming took 3 bases from V and 7 from J; bases not matched to a gene: 8. CDR3 in DNA: TGCGCCAGCAGCCAGGTTCAGGGGGTTTCTGAAAAACTGTTTTTT. It specifies CASSQVQGVSEKLFF.

The chain has TRBV19 and TRBJ2-7; 12 bases are shared with TRBD2. Trimming took 4 bases from V and 6 from J; bases not matched to a gene: 10. The CDR3 sequence is 16 residues long. Germline loops: CDR1 LNHDA, CDR2 SQIVND (reference sequence). CDR3 loop: CASSRGPTSGSSEQYF. CDR3 bases: TGTGCCAGTAGTAGGGGTCCGACTAGCGGGAGCTCCGAGCAGTACTTC.

The chain carries TRBV5-1 and TRBJ2-5; 12 bases line up with TRBD1. The J call may be in error: the DNA end matches TRBJ2-7 better. CDR1 is SGHRS, CDR2 YFSETQ, per germline. The CDR3 has 15 amino acids. This chain's CDR3 is CASSLGGTGGLEQYF. CDR3 coding DNA: TGCGCCAGCAGCTTGGGAGGGACAGGGGGCCTCGAGCAGTACTTC.

This chain links TRBV4-1 with TRBJ2-3, with D possibly TRBD1 on 6 matching bases. The CDR3 has 14 amino acids. Germline V lookup: CDR1 MGHRA, CDR2 YSYEKL. V was cut by 1 base and J by 4 bases, with 9 bases left in between. The DNA for the CDR3 is TGCGCCAGCAGCCAAGTTTCAGGGGCAGATACGCAGTATTTT. This gives the protein CASSQVSGADTQYF.

This clone appeared once. The V gene is TRBV6-1, the J gene TRBJ1-1; no clear D. The CDR3 sequence is 14 residues long. V was shortened by 4 bases and J by 10 bases, with 19 bases between the two germline ends. Germline V gives CDR1 MNHNS, CDR2 SASEGT. CDR3: CASSVREITRGAFF. CDR3 nucleotides: TGTGCCAGCAGTGTTAGGGAAATAACCCGGGGAGCTTTCTTT.

The chain recombines TRBV5-1 with TRBJ2-2; 7 bases fit TRBD2. This CDR3 comprises 16 residues. V shed 2 bases and J 6 bases; nucleotides not matched to a gene: 10. Germline V gene data show CDR1 as SGHRS and CDR2 as YFSETQ. This CDR3 is CASSFDVSGGPGELFF. CDR3 coding DNA: TGCGCCAGCAGCTTTGACGTGTCGGGAGGACCCGGGGAGCTGTTTTTT.

The V call is TRBV4-1, the J call TRBJ2-7, with 12 bases aligning to TRBD2. J gave up 3 bases and V 1 base, and 10 bases lay outside the gene matches. The CDR3 spans 18 residues. Germline lookup yields CDR1 MGHRA and CDR2 YSYEKL. Here the CDR3 reads CASSQASGRAVPNYEQYF. As DNA, the CDR3 is TGCGCCAGCAGCCAAGCTAGCGGGAGGGCCGTCCCCAACTACGAGCAGTACTTC.

The chain combines TRBV19 with TRBJ2-5, with D possibly being TRBD1 (7 bases). The V end lost 3 bases, the J end lost 1 base, and 12 bases lay between the germline ends. The germline V gene has CDR1 LNHDA and CDR2 SQIVND (reference sequence). This CDR3 is 15 amino acids long. CDR3 amino acids: CASSIGGGLQETQYF. In DNA form, the CDR3 reads TGTGCCAGTAGTATCGGAGGGGGCCTCCAAGAGACCCAGTACTTC.

This rearrangement joins TRBV30 to TRBJ2-1; tentatively, D is TRBD1 (6 bases). Trimming pared 2 bases from V and 7 bases from J, leaving 9 bases between. Germline assignment: CDR1 GTSNPN and CDR2 SVGIG (reference sequence). The CDR3 contains 12 residues. The CDR3 sequence: CAWSYRENEQFF. In DNA form, the CDR3 reads TGTGCCTGGAGTTACAGGGAAAATGAGCAGTTCTTC.

This clone was seen a few times. The chain is built from TRBV5-1 and TRBJ1-2; 8 positions agree with TRBD1. Trimming cost V 4 bases and J 6 bases; bases outside gene matches: 5. CDR1 and CDR2 (germline): SGHRS, YFSETQ. The length of the CDR3 is 13 residues. The CDR3 sequence is CASSPRTGHGYTF. The CDR3 bases are TGCGCCAGCAGCCCCAGGACAGGGCATGGCTACACCTTC.

The CDR3 DNA reads TGCGCCAGCAGCCTGGAAGGGAGGGGGGTTATTGAGAACACTGAAGCTTTCTTT. The encoded protein is CASSLEGRGVIENTEAFF. This chain connects TRBV5-1 to TRBJ1-1; possible D gene TRBD1, 6 bases. CDR1 and CDR2 (germline): SGHRS, YFSETQ. This CDR3 comprises 18 residues. The V end lost 4 bases, the J end lost 1 base, and 23 bases lay between the germline ends.

This clone was seen only a few times. This chain joins TRBV7-9 and TRBJ2-3, with 8 bases lining up with TRBD1. The J segment lost 3 bases and the V segment lost 5 bases, leaving 4 bases of the junction unmatched. CDR1 is SEHNR, CDR2 FQNEAQ, per germline (reference sequence). CDR3 size: 14 residues. The CDR3 is CASSRDRGTDTQYF. Written as DNA, the CDR3 is TGTGCCAGCAGCCGAGACAGGGGTACAGATACGCAGTATTTT.

This chain connects TRBV7-9 to TRBJ2-7; TRBD1 aligns across 9 bases. V trimming: 0 bases; J trimming: 3 bases; junction bases outside the gene matches: 6. The CDR3 extends over 16 amino acids. CDR1 is SEHNR, CDR2 FQNEAQ, per germline (reference sequence). CDR3 nucleotides: TGTGCCAGCAGCTTAGCCGGGACAGGGAGGGTCTACGAGCAGTACTTC. Residues: CASSLAGTGRVYEQYF.

CDR3 sequence reads: CASTGTGAGGANVLTF. The DNA for the CDR3 is TGCGCCAGCACGGGGACAGGGGCGGGTGGGGCCAACGTCCTGACTTTC. The chain has TRBV10-2 and TRBJ2-6; 10 positions match TRBD1. The V gene end was trimmed by 7 bases and the J gene end by 3 bases; junction bases not matched to a gene: 6. CDR1 WSHSY and CDR2 SAAADI come from the germline V gene. The CDR3 is 16 residues long.

The CDR3 loop reads CASSQADSDEKLFF. In nucleotides, the CDR3 is TGCGCCAGCAGCCAAGCGGACAGCGATGAAAAACTGTTTTTT. The V gene is TRBV4-1, the J gene TRBJ1-4, with TRBD1 as a possible D gene (6 bases). Germline values: CDR1 MGHRA, CDR2 YSYEKL. Trimming stripped 1 base from V and 6 bases from J, with 9 bases between. This CDR3 spans 14 amino acids.

The rearrangement uses TRBV13 and TRBJ2-7; a weak D match, TRBD2 (5 bases). Trimming took off 6 bases at V and 0 bases at J, with 12 bases between the two ends. The CDR3 length is 14 residues. Germline V gene lookup returns CDR1 PRHDT and CDR2 FYEKMQ (reference sequence). CDR3 region: CASSEGRNSYEQYF. The CDR3 bases are TGTGCCAGCAGTGAGGGAAGAAACTCCTACGAGCAGTACTTC.

The V and J genes are TRBV28 and TRBJ2-6; possibly TRBD1 for D (6 bases). Germline CDR1 is MDHEN and CDR2 is SYDVKM. V lost 5 bases to trimming and J lost 0 bases, with 23 bases between them. This CDR3 is 20 amino acids long. CDR3 coding DNA: TGTGCCAGCAGTACCAGACAGGCGAAACTACCTTACTCTGGGGCCAACGTCCTGACTTTC. This sequence encodes CASSTRQAKLPYSGANVLTF.

J is TRBJ2-1 and V is TRBV9; perhaps TRBD2 as D (6 bases). The CDR3 spans 15 residues. V lost 0 bases to trimming and J lost 7 bases, with 14 bases between them. Per germline, CDR1 SGDLS and CDR2 YYNGEE. The CDR3 DNA reads as TGTGCCAGCAGCGTAGGCGGGAAGGGCGGGAATGAGCAGTTCTTC. Its protein product is CASSVGGKGGNEQFF.

V and J are TRBV7-6 and TRBJ2-1; 12 positions agree with TRBD2. The CDR3 covers 15 residues. V shed 5 bases and J 9 bases; nucleotides not matched to a gene: 8. Per the germline V gene, CDR1 is SGHVS and CDR2 is FNYEAQ. The CDR3 sequence is CASSHPSGRAIEQFF. CDR3 nucleotide sequence: TGTGCCAGCAGCCATCCTAGCGGGAGGGCCATTGAGCAGTTCTTC.